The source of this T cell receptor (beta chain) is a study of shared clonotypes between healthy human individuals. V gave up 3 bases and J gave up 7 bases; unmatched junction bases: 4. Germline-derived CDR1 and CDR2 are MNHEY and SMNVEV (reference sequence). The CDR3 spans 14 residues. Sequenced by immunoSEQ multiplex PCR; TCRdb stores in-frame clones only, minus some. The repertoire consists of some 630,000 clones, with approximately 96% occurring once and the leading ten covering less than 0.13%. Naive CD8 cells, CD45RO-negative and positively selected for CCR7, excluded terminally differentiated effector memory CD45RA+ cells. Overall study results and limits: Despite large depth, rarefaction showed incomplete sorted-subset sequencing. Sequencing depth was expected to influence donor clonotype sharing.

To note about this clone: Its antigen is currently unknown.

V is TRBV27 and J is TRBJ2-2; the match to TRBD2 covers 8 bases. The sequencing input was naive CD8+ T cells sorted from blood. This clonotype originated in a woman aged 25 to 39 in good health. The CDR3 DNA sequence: TGTGCCAGCAGTTTTGGCAGCGGGGGCGGGGAGCTGTTTTTT. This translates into CASSFGSGGGELFF.